This T cell receptor (beta chain) is from a study of CD8+CD57+ T cells in acquired aplastic anemia. All sequencing subjects had displayed CD8+CD57+ cell expansion on flow cytometry. Trimming removed 1 base from V and 4 bases from J; junction bases left unmatched: 8. The germline CDR1 and CDR2 sequences are SNHLY and FYNNEI. The CDR3 loop spans 17 amino acids. The study's findings and limits: Both patients and controls carried the same twenty-nine CD8+ CDR3 sequences.

Regarding this clonotype: The antigen remains undetermined.

Investigators profiled TCR beta VDJ and CDR3 from genomic DNA template. TCRdb re-analysed the reads in MiXCR, keeping a single row per CDR3 protein. The data show about 160,000 distinct CDR3 sequences, about 64% seen once. The sequence came from a human donor with aplastic anemia. This chain links TRBV2 with TRBJ1-1; 11 bases fit TRBD1. Sequencing used sorted CD4+, CD8+, or CD8+CD57+ T cells (not recorded which) from PBMCs. CDR3 bases: TGTGCCAGCAGTGAAGAATGGTTGGGACAGGGGGGCACTGAAGCTTTCTTT. This gives the protein CASSEEWLGQGGTEAFF.